This entry lists 7 T cell receptor beta chains sequenced from one sample in a study of OX40 agonist ivuxolimab in advanced cancers. This table comes from immunoSEQ multiplex PCR, and its TCRdb copy is limited to in-frame clones, with some not included. This table holds 72,000 or so clones, 87% found once. The sample in question was CD4+ or CD8+ T cells sorted from blood, obtained in a trial of the OX40 agonist ivuxolimab. These TCRs come from an adult with an advanced solid tumor such as melanoma, head and neck, liver or kidney cancer.

The V gene is TRBV7-3, the J gene TRBJ1-1; 9 nucleotides agree with TRBD1. V lost 4 bases and J lost 1; bases outside the gene matches: 4. Germline V lookup: CDR1 SGHTA, CDR2 FQGTGA. The CDR3 totals 15 residues. DNA for the CDR3: TGTGCCAGCAGCTCGCAGACAGGGGGGAACACTGAAGCTTTCTTT. Translated: CASSSQTGGNTEAFF.

The CDR3 protein is CAWTVTMNYGYTF. CDR3 nucleotides: TGTGCCTGGACCGTTACGATGAACTATGGCTACACCTTC. The V call is TRBV30, the J call TRBJ1-2; D is unresolved. Germline V lookup: CDR1 GTSNPN, CDR2 SVGIG (reference sequence). This CDR3 has 13 amino acids. Deletions cut 4 bases from V and 2 bases from J, with 11 bases between.

The rearrangement uses TRBV28 and TRBJ2-7, with TRBD2 matching 7 bases. The germline gives CDR1 MDHEN, CDR2 SYDVKM. The V gene end was trimmed by 6 bases and the J gene end by 2 bases; junction bases not matched to a gene: 10. CDR3 length: 15 residues. The chain's CDR3 is CASSSRGGFTYEQYF. CDR3 nucleotide sequence: TGTGCCAGCAGCTCCCGGGGAGGGTTCACCTACGAGCAGTACTTC.

The chain joins TRBV25-1 to TRBJ1-2; possible D gene TRBD1, 5 bases. The CDR3 loop spans 13 amino acids. Germline V gene sequence: CDR1 MGHDK, CDR2 SYGVNS. V shed 2 bases and J shed 1 base, with 5 bases lying between them. For the CDR3, the DNA is TGTGCCAGCAGTGAAGGGGGTAACTATGGCTACACCTTC. Protein sequence: CASSEGGNYGYTF.

The rearrangement joins TRBV5-1 to TRBJ2-7, with unresolved D. The V gene lost 0 bases and the J gene lost 3 bases, with 16 bases spanning the gap. The CDR3 spans 16 residues. Looked up from germline, CDR1 is SGHRS and CDR2 is YFSETQ. CDR3: CASSLEGSGRLYEQYF. The CDR3 DNA reads as TGCGCCAGCAGCTTGGAGGGTTCAGGACGACTCTACGAGCAGTACTTC.

V and J are TRBV9 and TRBJ2-5, with a possible D match to TRBD1 (6 bases). Germline loops: CDR1 SGDLS, CDR2 YYNGEE. The V end lost 2 bases, the J end lost 5 bases, and 10 bases lay between the germline ends. The CDR3 has 13 amino acids. The CDR3 region has the DNA TGTGCCAGCAGCGTTACGGACAGTGAGACCCAGTACTTC. As protein: CASSVTDSETQYF.

This chain uses TRBV5-8 with TRBJ2-2, with D possibly TRBD2 on 6 matching bases. CDR3 length: 17 amino acids. CDR1 SGHTS and CDR2 YDEGEE come from the germline V gene. V was clipped by 4 bases and J by 5 bases, with 21 bases between them. The CDR3 reads CASSAVSGTVKTGELFF. The CDR3 DNA reads as TGTGCCAGCAGCGCGGTCTCCGGGACTGTGAAGACCGGGGAGCTGTTTTTT.